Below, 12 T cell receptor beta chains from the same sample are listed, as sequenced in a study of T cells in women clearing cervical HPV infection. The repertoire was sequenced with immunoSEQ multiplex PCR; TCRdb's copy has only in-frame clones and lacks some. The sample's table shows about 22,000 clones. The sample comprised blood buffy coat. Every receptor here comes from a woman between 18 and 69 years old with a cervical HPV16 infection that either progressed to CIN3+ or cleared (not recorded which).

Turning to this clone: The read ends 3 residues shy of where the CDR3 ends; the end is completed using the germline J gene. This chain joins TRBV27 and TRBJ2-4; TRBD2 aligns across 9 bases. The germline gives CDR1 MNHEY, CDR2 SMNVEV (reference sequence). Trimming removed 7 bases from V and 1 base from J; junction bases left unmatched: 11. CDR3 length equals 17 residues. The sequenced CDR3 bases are TGTGCCAGCAAGGCTAGCGGGAACCTTGTTGCCAAAAACATT. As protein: CASKASGNLVAKNI. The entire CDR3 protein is CASKASGNLVAKNIQYF.

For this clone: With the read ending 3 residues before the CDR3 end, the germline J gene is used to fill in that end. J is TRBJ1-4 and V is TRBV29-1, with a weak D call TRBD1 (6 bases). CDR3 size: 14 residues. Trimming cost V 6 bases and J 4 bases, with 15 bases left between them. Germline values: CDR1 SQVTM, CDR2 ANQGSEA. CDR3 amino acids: CSVQGGGYNEKLFF. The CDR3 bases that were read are TGCAGCGTCCAAGGGGGGGGCTATAATGAAAAA. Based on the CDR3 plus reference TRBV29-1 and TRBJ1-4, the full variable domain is SAVISQKPSRDICQRGTSLTIQCQVDSQVTMMFWYRQQPGQSLTLIATANQGSEATYESGFVIDKFPISRPNLTFSTLTVSNMSPEDSSIYLCSVQGGGYNEKLFFGSGTQLSVL.

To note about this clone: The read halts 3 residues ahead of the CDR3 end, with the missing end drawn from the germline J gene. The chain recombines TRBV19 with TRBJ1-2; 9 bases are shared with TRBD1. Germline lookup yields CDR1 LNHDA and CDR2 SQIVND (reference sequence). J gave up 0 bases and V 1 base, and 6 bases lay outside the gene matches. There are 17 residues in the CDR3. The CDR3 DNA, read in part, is TGTGCCAGTAGTATAGCAGAAGGGGACAGGGCTAACTATGGC. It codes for CASSIAEGDRANYG. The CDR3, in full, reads CASSIAEGDRANYGYTF.

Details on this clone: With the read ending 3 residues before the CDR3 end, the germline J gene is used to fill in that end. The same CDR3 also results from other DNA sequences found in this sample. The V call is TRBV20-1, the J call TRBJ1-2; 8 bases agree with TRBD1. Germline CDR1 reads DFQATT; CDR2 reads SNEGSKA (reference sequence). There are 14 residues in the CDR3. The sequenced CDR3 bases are TGCAGTGCTAGAGATCACCAGGGGGCGGGTGGA. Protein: CSARDHQGAGG. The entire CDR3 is CSARDHQGAGGYTF.

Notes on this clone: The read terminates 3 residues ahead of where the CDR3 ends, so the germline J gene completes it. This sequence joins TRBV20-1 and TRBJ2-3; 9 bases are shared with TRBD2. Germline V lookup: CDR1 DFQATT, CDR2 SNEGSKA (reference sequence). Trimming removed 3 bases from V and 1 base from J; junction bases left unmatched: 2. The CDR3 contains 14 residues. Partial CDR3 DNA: TGCAGTGCTAGCCCTAGCGGGGGCACAGATACG. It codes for CSASPSGGTDT. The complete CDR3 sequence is CSASPSGGTDTQYF.

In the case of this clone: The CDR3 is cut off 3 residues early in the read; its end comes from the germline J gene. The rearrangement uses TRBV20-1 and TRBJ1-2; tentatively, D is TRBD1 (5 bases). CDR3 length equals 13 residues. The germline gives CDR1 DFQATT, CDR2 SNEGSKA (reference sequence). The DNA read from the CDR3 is TGCAGTGCTAGATGGACGGGGGGTTGGGGC. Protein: CSARWTGGWG. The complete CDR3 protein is CSARWTGGWGYTF.

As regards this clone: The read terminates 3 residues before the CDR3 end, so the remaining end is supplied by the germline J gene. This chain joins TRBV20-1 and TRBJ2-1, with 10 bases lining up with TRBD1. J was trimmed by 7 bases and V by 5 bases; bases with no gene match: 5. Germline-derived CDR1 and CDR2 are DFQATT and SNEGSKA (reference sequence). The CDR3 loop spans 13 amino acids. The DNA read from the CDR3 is TGCAGTGCTGACGGGACAGGGGCTAATGAG. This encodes CSADGTGANE. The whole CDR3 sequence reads CSADGTGANEQFF.

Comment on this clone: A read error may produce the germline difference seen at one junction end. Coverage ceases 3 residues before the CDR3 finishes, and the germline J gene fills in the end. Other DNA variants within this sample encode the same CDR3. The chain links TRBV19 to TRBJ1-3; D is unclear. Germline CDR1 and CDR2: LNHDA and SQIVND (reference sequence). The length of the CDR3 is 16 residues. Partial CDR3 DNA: TGTGCCAGTAGTTCAGGCGCAGGCCTCTCTGGAAACACG. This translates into CASSSGAGLSGNT. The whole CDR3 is CASSSGAGLSGNTIYF.

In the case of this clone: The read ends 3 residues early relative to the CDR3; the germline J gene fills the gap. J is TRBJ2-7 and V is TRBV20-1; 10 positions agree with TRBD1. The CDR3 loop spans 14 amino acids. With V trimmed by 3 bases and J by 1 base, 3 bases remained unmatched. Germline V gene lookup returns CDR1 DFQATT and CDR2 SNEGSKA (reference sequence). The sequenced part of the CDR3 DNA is TGCAGTGCTAGGCGGGACAGGGGTTCCTACGAG. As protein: CSARRDRGSYE. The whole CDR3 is CSARRDRGSYEQYF.

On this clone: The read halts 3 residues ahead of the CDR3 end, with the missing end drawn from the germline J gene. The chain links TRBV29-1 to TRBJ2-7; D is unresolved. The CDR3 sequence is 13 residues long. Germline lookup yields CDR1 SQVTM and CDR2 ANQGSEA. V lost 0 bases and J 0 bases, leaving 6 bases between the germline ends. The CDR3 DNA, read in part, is TGCAGCGTTGAAGATAGTAGCTCCTACGAG. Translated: CSVEDSSSYE. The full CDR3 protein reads CSVEDSSSYEQYF.

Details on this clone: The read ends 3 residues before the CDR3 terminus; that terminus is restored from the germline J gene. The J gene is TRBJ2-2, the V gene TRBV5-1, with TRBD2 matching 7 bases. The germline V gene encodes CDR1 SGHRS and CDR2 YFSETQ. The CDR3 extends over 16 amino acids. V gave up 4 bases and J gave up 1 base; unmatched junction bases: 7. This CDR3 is CASSALAAMNTGELFF. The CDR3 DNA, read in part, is TGCGCCAGCAGCGCCCTAGCGGCGATGAACACCGGGGAG.

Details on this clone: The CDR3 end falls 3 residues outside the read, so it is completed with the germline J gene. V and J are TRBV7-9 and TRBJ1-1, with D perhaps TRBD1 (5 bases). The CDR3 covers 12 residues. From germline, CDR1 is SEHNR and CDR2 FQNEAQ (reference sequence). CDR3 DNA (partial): TGTGCCAGCGGGACTAGCGGGAGAGAA. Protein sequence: CASGTSGRE. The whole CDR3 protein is CASGTSGREAFF.